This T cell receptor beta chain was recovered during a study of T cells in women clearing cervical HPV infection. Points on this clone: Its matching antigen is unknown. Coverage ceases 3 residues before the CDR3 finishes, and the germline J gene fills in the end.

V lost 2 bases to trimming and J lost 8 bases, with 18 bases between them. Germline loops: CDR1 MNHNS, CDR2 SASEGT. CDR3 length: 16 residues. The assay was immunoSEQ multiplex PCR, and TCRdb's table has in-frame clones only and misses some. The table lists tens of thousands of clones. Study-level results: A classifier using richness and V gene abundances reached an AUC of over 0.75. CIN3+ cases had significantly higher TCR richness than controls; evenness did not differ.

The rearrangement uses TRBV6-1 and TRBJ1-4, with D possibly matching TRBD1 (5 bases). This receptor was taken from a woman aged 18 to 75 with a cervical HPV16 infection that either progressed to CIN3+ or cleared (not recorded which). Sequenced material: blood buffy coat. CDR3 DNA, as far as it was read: TGTGCCAGCAGTGAACAAGACGGACGGGGGGAGGAAAAA. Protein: CASSEQDGRGEEK. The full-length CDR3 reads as CASSEQDGRGEEKLFF.